The 21 T cell receptor beta chains given below trace back to one sample, sequenced in a study of identical twins. MiXCR, applied by TCRdb to the 5' RACE reads, yields one record per CDR3 protein. This table has 450,000 or so distinct CDR3 sequences, about 14% appearing once. These data were also filed under a second study, of yellow fever vaccine responses in identical twins.

The sequenced sample was CD4+ T cells sorted from blood. These receptors were collected from a woman younger than 35 in good health.

This clonotype showed up just a few times. The V call is TRBV21-1, the J call TRBJ1-1; the D call of TRBD1 is as the table states it, not checked on the DNA. TRBV21-1 corresponds to a pseudogene. The CDR3 contains 19 residues. The CDR3 DNA is TGTGCCAGCAGAAAAAATAGCTACAGGGAGCTAATCATGAACACTGAAGCTTTCTTT. As protein: CASRKNSYRELIMNTEAFF.

V gene TRBV29-1 combines with J gene TRBJ2-5; the match to TRBD2 covers 10 bases. Germline loops: CDR1 SQVTM, CDR2 ANQGSEA. The J segment lost 5 bases and the V segment lost 4 bases, leaving 13 bases of the junction unmatched. The CDR3 sequence is 16 residues long. CDR3 DNA: TGCAGCGTTGCTTCAAGCGGGAGGGCCCTAAGCGAGACCCAGTACTTC. Protein product: CSVASSGRALSETQYF. The variable domain in full, with the rest retrieved from reference TRBV29-1 and TRBJ2-5, is SAVISQKPSRDICQRGTSLTIQCQVDSQVTMMFWYRQQPGQSLTLIATANQGSEATYESGFVIDKFPISRPNLTFSTLTVSNMSPEDSSIYLCSVASSGRALSETQYFGPGTRLLVL.

This clonotype has a handful of counts. J is TRBJ2-7 and V is TRBV7-3; TRBD2 matches 8 bases. The ends lost 7 bases at V and 5 bases at J; junction bases unmatched: 13. CDR1 and CDR2 from the germline V gene are SGHTA and FQGTGA. The CDR3 is made up of 15 amino acids. CDR3 bases: TGTGCCAGCAAAATACTCGGACTAGCCCGCCACGAGCAGTACTTC. Its protein product is CASKILGLARHEQYF.

This clonotype has just a few counts. V is TRBV5-1 and J is TRBJ2-1, with a possible D match to TRBD2 (6 bases). This CDR3 has 14 amino acids. V lost 0 bases, J lost 6 bases, and 10 bases lay in between. Looked up from germline, CDR1 is SGHRS and CDR2 is YFSETQ. DNA of the CDR3: TGCGCCAGCAGCTTGGCCGGTAGCGGCAATGAGCAGTTCTTC. As protein: CASSLAGSGNEQFF. Looking up the rest from reference TRBV5-1 and TRBJ2-1 gives the full variable domain: KAGVTQTPRYLIKTRGQQVTLSCSPISGHRSVSWYQQTPGQGLQFLFEYFSETQRNKGNFPGRFSGRQFSNSRSEMNVSTLELGDSALYLCASSLAGSGNEQFFGPGTRLTVL.

The chain joins TRBV9 to TRBJ2-7, with TRBD2 matching 7 bases. CDR3 length: 13 residues. V gave up 4 bases and J gave up 4 bases; unmatched junction bases: 5. The germline CDR1 and CDR2 sequences are SGDLS and YYNGEE. The CDR3, as DNA: TGTGCCAGCAGCCGGGCTAGCGGTTACGAGCAGTACTTC. It specifies CASSRASGYEQYF.

This clonotype was seen at least ten times. V and J are TRBV20-1 and TRBJ2-7; D is unresolved. The CDR3 has 14 residues. V shed 6 bases and J shed 0 bases, with 15 bases lying between them. The germline gives CDR1 DFQATT, CDR2 SNEGSKA (reference sequence). CDR3 amino acids: CSATRSWSSYEQYF. In nucleotides, the CDR3 is TGCAGTGCCACCAGATCGTGGAGCTCCTACGAGCAGTACTTC.

This clonotype was detected a few times. The chain joins TRBV29-1 to TRBJ2-1, with D unclear. The length of the CDR3 is 12 residues. V lost 1 base to trimming and J lost 3 bases, with 4 bases between them. The germline V gene encodes CDR1 SQVTM and CDR2 ANQGSEA. The chain's CDR3 is CSVEGNYNEQFF. As DNA, the CDR3 is TGCAGCGTTGAAGGGAACTACAATGAGCAGTTCTTC.

J is TRBJ2-1 and V is TRBV20-1; the match to TRBD2 covers 12 bases. The CDR3 has 15 residues. Per the germline V gene, CDR1 is DFQATT and CDR2 is SNEGSKA (reference sequence). V shed 6 bases, J shed 9 bases, and the junction held 12 bases outside the gene matches. DNA of the CDR3: TGCAGTGCCCCTTGGGAGCTAGCGGGGGGGCCTGAGCAGTTCTTC. Translating gives CSAPWELAGGPEQFF.

This chain joins TRBV12-3 or TRBV12-4 and TRBJ2-3; TRBD2 matches at 14 bases. V lost 3 bases, J lost 3 bases, and 2 bases stayed unmatched. CDR3 length equals 16 residues. The CDR3 protein is CASSFGTSGRTDTQYF. The CDR3 nucleotides are TGTGCCAGCAGTTTCGGGACTAGCGGGAGAACAGATACGCAGTATTTT.

Only one count was recorded for this clonotype. This chain joins TRBV12-3 or TRBV12-4 and TRBJ2-7; no clear D gene. This CDR3 has 11 amino acids. The V and J ends lost 6 bases and 5 bases respectively, with 8 bases between them. The CDR3 here is CASSARDEQYF. As DNA, the CDR3 is TGTGCCAGCAGCGCCCGTGACGAGCAGTACTTC.

This clonotype has only a few counts. The gene calls are TRBV5-6 and TRBJ2-7; 8 bases are shared with TRBD1. V shed 4 bases and J 2 bases; nucleotides not matched to a gene: 5. The CDR3 runs to 14 residues. From germline, CDR1 is SGHDT and CDR2 YYEEEE. The CDR3 DNA is TGTGCCAGCAGCCACGACAGGGGTACCTACGAGCAGTACTTC. Translation gives CASSHDRGTYEQYF.

The CDR3 region has the DNA TGTGCCAGCAAGGAGCTAGTGTTCTTC. Its protein product is CASKELVFF. The chain couples TRBV2 to TRBJ2-1; no definite D call. CDR3 length: 9 amino acids. V lost 7 bases and J lost 15, with 10 bases in between. Germline loops: CDR1 SNHLY, CDR2 FYNNEI.

This clonotype appeared a few times. The V call is TRBV12-3 or TRBV12-4, the J call TRBJ2-1, with TRBD2 matching over 8 bases. J lost 8 bases, V lost 5 bases, and 14 bases had no gene match. The CDR3 length is 16 residues. The CDR3 loop is CASSNPGTSGSDEQFF. The CDR3 DNA reads as TGTGCCAGCAGTAACCCCGGGACTAGTGGTTCCGATGAGCAGTTCTTC.

This chain connects TRBV7-8 to TRBJ1-1; possibly TRBD1 for D (5 bases). V was trimmed by 7 bases and J by 5 bases, leaving 26 bases between them. The CDR3 consists of 17 residues. The germline CDR1 and CDR2 sequences are SGHVS and FQNEAQ. The CDR3 here is CASTNPGVSGLGTEAFF. The DNA of the CDR3 is TGTGCCAGCACCAACCCGGGGGTTTCAGGGTTGGGGACTGAAGCTTTCTTT.

This clonotype was picked up a small number of times. This chain connects TRBV5-1 to TRBJ2-1, with D uncertain. The ends were cut back, 0 bases at V and 2 bases at J, with 9 bases in the middle. CDR1 and CDR2 from the germline V gene are SGHRS and YFSETQ. This CDR3 contains 15 residues. This CDR3 is CASSLGTPAYNEQFF. The CDR3 DNA follows: TGCGCCAGCAGCTTGGGGACGCCCGCCTACAATGAGCAGTTCTTC.

This clonotype was seen only a few times. The V and J genes are TRBV28 and TRBJ2-5; D gene unclear. Germline loops: CDR1 MDHEN, CDR2 SYDVKM. The length of the CDR3 is 13 residues. The ends were cut back, 2 bases at V and 6 bases at J, with 10 bases in the middle. The CDR3 sequence is CASSLEAGQTQYF. The CDR3 coding sequence is TGTGCCAGCAGTTTAGAGGCCGGTCAGACCCAGTACTTC.

The J gene is TRBJ1-3, the V gene TRBV12-3 or TRBV12-4; D is unclear. CDR3 length equals 15 residues. The ends were cut back, 5 bases at V and 0 bases at J, with 11 bases in the middle. In nucleotides, the CDR3 is TGTGCCAGCAGTCAGCTACTCAGCTCTGGAAACACCATATATTTT. Its protein product is CASSQLLSSGNTIYF.

This clonotype was found many times. The rearrangement joins TRBV24-1 to TRBJ2-2; possibly TRBD2 for D (6 bases). The CDR3 length is 14 residues. Germline V gives CDR1 KGHDR, CDR2 SFDVKD. The V end was cut by 10 bases, the J end by 0 bases, with 11 bases between. The CDR3: CATSPGANTGELFF. The CDR3 DNA follows: TGTGCCACGAGCCCGGGAGCGAACACCGGGGAGCTGTTTTTT.

The chain couples TRBV14 to TRBJ2-3; 9 bases line up with TRBD2. There are 15 residues in the CDR3. The J segment lost 1 base and the V segment lost 5 bases, leaving 4 bases of the junction unmatched. Looked up from germline, CDR1 is SGHDN and CDR2 is FVKESK. CDR3 residues: CASSASGKGTDTQYF. In DNA form, the CDR3 reads TGTGCCAGCAGCGCTAGCGGGAAGGGCACAGATACGCAGTATTTT.

The chain links TRBV6-1 to TRBJ2-2, with 13 bases identical to TRBD2. Trimming cost V 6 bases and J 2 bases; bases outside gene matches: 3. The germline V gene encodes CDR1 MNHNS and CDR2 SASEGT. The CDR3 length is 16 residues. CDR3 in amino acids: CASREGLAGNTGELFF. The DNA for the CDR3 is TGTGCCAGCAGGGAGGGACTAGCGGGAAACACCGGGGAGCTGTTTTTT.

The chain joins TRBV5-1 to TRBJ2-1, with TRBD2 identical over 8 bases. Per germline, CDR1 SGHRS and CDR2 YFSETQ. The CDR3 has 18 amino acids. Trimming at V came to 0 bases and at J to 3 bases, leaving 11 bases not matched to a gene. CDR3 DNA: TGCGCCAGCAGCTTGGGGCCCCCTAGCGGGCCAATCTACAATGAGCAGTTCTTC. This gives the protein CASSLGPPSGPIYNEQFF.